The present T cell receptor (beta chain) was sequenced within a study of cytomegalovirus exposure and HLA in healthy donors. The PCR had 60 Vbeta and 13 Jbeta primers. Some clones are missing from TCRdb's copy, which holds only in-frame ones; the method was immunoSEQ multiplex PCR. The table has about 200,000 clones, around 80% seen once. CDR1 and CDR2 from the germline V gene are SEHNR and FQNEAQ (reference sequence). This CDR3 spans 12 amino acids. Trimming shortened V by 4 bases and J by 10 bases, and 10 bases separated the two germline ends. The J gene is TRBJ1-4, the V gene TRBV7-9; D not resolved. The receptor was derived from a male donor in good health and CMV-seronegative. Specimen: PBMCs. The CDR3: CASSSPSVKLFF. CDR3 nucleotides: TGTGCCAGCAGCTCCCCATCGGTAAAACTGTTTTTT. Based on the CDR3 plus reference TRBV7-9 and TRBJ1-4, the full variable domain is DTGVSQNPRHKITKRGQNVTFRCDPISEHNRLYWYRQTLGQGPEFLTYFQNEAQLEKSRLLSDRFSAERPKGSFSTLEIQRTEQGDSAMYLCASSSPSVKLFFGSGTQLSVL.